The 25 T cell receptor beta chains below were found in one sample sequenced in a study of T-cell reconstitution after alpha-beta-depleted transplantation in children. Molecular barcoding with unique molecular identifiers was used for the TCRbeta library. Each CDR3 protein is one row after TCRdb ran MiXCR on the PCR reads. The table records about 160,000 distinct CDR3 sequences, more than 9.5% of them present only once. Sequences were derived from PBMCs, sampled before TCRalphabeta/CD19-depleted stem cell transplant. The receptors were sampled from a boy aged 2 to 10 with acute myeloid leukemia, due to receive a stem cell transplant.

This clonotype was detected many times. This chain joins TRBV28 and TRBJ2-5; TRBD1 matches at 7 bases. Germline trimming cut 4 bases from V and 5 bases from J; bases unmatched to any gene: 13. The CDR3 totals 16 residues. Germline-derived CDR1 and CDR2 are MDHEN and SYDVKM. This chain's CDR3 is CASSSPFQGDGETQYF. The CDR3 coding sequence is TGTGCCAGCAGTTCCCCTTTTCAGGGGGATGGGGAGACCCAGTACTTC.

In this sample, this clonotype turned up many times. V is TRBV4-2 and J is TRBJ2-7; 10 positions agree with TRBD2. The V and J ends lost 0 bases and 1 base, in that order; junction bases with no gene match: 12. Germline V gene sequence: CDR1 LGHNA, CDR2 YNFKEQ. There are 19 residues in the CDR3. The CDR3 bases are TGTGCCAGCAGCCAAGAGGGTGGGGGGCTAGCGGGAGTTTCCTACGAGCAGTACTTC. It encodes CASSQEGGGLAGVSYEQYF.

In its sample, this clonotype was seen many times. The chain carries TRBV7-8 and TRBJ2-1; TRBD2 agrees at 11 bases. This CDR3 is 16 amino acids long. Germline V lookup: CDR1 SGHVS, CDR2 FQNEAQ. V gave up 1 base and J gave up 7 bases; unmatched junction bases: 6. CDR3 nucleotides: TGTGCCAGCAGCTTAGTTCCTAGCGGGGGGACGAATGAGCAGTTCTTC. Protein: CASSLVPSGGTNEQFF.

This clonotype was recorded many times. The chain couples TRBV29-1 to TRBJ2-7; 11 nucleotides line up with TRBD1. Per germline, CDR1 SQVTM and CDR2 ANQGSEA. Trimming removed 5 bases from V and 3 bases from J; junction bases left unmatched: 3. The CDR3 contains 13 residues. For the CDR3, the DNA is TGCAGCGTTTCCGGGACAGGGGGCTACGAGCAGTACTTC. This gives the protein CSVSGTGGYEQYF.

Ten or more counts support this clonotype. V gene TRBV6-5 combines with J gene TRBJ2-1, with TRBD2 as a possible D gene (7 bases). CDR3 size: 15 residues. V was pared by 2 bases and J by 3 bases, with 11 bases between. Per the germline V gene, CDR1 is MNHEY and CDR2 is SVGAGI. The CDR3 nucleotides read TGTGCCAGCAGTTACGGGGGGGCCCACTACAATGAGCAGTTCTTC. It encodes CASSYGGAHYNEQFF.

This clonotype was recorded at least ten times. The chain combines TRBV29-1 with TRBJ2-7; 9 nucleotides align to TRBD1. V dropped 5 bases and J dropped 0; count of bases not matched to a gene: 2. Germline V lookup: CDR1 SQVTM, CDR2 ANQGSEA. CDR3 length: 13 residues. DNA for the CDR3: TGCAGCGTTACAGGGGGCGACTCCTACGAGCAGTACTTC. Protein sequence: CSVTGGDSYEQYF.

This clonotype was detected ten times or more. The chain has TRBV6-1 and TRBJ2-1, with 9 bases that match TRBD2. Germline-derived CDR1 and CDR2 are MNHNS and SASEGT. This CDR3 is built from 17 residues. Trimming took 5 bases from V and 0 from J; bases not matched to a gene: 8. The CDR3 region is CASSPIAGASSYNEQFF. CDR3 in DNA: TGTGCCAGCAGTCCCATAGCGGGGGCGAGCTCCTACAATGAGCAGTTCTTC.

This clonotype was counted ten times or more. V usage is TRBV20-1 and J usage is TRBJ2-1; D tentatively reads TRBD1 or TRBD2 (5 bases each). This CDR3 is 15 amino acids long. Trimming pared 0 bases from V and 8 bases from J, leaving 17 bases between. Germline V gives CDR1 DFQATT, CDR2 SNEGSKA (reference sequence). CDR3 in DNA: TGCAGTGCTAGAGATCTAGCCCCGCCAGGGTATGAGCAGTTCTTC. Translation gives CSARDLAPPGYEQFF.

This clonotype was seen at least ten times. The CDR3 DNA reads TGCGCCAGCACAGATGGGACAGCCCATGGCTACACCTTC. Its protein product is CASTDGTAHGYTF. The genes are TRBV5-1 and TRBJ1-2; TRBD1 agrees at 7 bases. This CDR3 is built from 13 residues. J was trimmed by 6 bases and V by 6 bases; bases with no gene match: 8. Germline loops: CDR1 SGHRS, CDR2 YFSETQ. The variable domain in full, with the rest retrieved from reference TRBV5-1 and TRBJ1-2, is KAGVTQTPRYLIKTRGQQVTLSCSPISGHRSVSWYQQTPGQGLQFLFEYFSETQRNKGNFPGRFSGRQFSNSRSEMNVSTLELGDSALYLCASTDGTAHGYTFGSGTRLTVV.

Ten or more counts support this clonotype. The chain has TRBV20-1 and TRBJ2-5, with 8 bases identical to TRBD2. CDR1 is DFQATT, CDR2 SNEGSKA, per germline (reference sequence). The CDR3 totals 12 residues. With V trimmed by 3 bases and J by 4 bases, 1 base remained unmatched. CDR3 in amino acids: CSARTSAETQYF. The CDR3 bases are TGCAGTGCTAGGACTAGCGCAGAGACCCAGTACTTC.

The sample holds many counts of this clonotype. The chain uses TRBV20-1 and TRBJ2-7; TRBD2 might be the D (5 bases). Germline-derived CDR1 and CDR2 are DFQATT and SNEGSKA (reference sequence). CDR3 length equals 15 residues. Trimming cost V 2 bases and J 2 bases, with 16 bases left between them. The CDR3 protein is CSARPTFPGTYEQYF. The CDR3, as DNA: TGCAGTGCTAGACCCACCTTTCCGGGAACCTACGAGCAGTACTTC.

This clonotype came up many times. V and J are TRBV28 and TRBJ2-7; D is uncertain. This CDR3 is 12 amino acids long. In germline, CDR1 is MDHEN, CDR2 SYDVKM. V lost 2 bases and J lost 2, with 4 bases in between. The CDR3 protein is CASSLNAYEQYV. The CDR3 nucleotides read TGTGCCAGCAGTTTAAACGCCTACGAGCAGTACGTC.

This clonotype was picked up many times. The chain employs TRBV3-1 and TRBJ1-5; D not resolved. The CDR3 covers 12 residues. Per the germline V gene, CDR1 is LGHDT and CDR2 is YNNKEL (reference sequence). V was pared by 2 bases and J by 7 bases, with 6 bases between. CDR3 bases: TGTGCCAGCAGCCAATGGCAGCAGCCCCAGCATTTT. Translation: CASSQWQQPQHF.

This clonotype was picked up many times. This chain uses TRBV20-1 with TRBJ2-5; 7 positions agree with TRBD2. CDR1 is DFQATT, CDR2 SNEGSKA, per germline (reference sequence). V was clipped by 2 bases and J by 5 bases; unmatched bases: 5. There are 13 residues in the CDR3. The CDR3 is CSARRLAGETQYF. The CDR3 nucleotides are TGCAGTGCTAGAAGACTAGCTGGGGAGACCCAGTACTTC.

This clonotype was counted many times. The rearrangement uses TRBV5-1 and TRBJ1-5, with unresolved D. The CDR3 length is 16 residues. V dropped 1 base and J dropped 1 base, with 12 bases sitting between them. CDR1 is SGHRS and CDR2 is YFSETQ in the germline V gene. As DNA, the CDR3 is TGCGCCAGCAGCTTGAATCCACTAGGGAGCAATCAGCCCCAGCATTTT. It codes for CASSLNPLGSNQPQHF. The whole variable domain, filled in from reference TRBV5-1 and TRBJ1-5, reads KAGVTQTPRYLIKTRGQQVTLSCSPISGHRSVSWYQQTPGQGLQFLFEYFSETQRNKGNFPGRFSGRQFSNSRSEMNVSTLELGDSALYLCASSLNPLGSNQPQHFGDGTRLSIL.

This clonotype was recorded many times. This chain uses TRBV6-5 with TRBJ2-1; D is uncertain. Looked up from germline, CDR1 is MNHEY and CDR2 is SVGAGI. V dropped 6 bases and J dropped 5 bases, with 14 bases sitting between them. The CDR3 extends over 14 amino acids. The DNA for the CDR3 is TGTGCCAGCAGCCACCGCGGCGGTGACAATGAGCAGTTCTTC. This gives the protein CASSHRGGDNEQFF.

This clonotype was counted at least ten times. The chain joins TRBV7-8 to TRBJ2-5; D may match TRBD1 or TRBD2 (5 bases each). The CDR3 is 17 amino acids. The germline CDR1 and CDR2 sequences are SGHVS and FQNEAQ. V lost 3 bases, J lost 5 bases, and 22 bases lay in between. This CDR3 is CASSFFLLGVSNETQYF. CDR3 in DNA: TGTGCCAGCAGCTTTTTCTTATTGGGGGTTAGTAATGAGACCCAGTACTTC.

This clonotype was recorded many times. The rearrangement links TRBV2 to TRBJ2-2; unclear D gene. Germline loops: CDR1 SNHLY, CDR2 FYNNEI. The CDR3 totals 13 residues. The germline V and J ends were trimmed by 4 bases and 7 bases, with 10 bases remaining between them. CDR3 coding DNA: TGTGCCAGCAGTGTTTCGGAAAACGGGGAGCTGTTTTTT. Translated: CASSVSENGELFF.

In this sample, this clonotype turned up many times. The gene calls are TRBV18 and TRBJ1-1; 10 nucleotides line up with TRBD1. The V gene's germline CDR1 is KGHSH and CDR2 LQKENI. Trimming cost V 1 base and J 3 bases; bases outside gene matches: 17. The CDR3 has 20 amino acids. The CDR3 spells CASSPLRQGAQGGRHTEAFF. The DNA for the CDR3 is TGTGCCAGCTCACCACTACGACAGGGGGCCCAAGGGGGTAGGCACACTGAAGCTTTCTTT. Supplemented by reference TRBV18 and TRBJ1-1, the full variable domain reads NAGVMQNPRHLVRRRGQEARLRCSPMKGHSHVYWYRQLPEEGLKFMVYLQKENIIDESGMPKERFSAEFPKEGPSILRIQQVVRGDSAAYFCASSPLRQGAQGGRHTEAFFGQGTRLTVV.

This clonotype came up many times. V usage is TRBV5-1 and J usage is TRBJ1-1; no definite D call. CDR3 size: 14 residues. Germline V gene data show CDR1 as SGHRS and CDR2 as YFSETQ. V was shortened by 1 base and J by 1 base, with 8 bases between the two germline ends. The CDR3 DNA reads TGCGCCAGCAGCTTGCTCAAAGGGAACACTGAAGCTTTCTTT. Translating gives CASSLLKGNTEAFF.

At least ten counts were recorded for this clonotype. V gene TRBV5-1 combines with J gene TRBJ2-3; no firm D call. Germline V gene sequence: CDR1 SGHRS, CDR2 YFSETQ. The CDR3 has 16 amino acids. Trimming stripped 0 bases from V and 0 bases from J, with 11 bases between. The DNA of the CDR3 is TGCGCCAGCAGCTTGGACGGCAGAACTAGCACAGATACGCAGTATTTT. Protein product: CASSLDGRTSTDTQYF.

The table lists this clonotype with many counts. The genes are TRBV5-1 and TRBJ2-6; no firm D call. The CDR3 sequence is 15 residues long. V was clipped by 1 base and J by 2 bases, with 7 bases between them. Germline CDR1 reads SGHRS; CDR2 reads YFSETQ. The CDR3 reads CASSLTWTGANVLTF. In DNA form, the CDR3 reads TGCGCCAGCAGCTTGACATGGACTGGGGCCAACGTCCTGACTTTC.

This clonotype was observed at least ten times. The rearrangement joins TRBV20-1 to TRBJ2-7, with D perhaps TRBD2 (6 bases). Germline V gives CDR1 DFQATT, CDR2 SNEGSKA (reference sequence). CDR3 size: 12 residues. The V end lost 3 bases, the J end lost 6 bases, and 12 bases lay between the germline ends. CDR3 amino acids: CSASTSRGEQYV. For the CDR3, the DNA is TGCAGTGCTAGTACTAGCCGGGGCGAGCAGTACGTC.

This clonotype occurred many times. The CDR3 region has the DNA TGTGCCAGCAGGGGGGACCCCTACGAGCAGTACTTC. This sequence encodes CASRGDPYEQYF. This chain joins TRBV28 and TRBJ2-7; tentatively, D is TRBD1 or TRBD2 (5 bases each). Between the trimmed V and J ends, which lost 6 bases and 2 bases, there was a span of 8 bases. The CDR3 sequence is 12 residues long. Per germline, CDR1 MDHEN and CDR2 SYDVKM.

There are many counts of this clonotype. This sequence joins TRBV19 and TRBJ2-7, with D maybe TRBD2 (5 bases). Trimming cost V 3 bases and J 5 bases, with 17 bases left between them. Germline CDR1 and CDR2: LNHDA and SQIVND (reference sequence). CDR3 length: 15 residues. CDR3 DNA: TGTGCCAGTAGTATGATAGGGCGGGTAATGGACGAGCAGTACTTC. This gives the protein CASSMIGRVMDEQYF.